The following is a T cell receptor beta chain sequence with its context. After removal of 5 bases from V and 6 bases from J, the junction contained 13 bases not matched to a gene. The CDR3 spans 17 residues. The V gene's germline CDR1 is MDHEN and CDR2 SYDVKM. Profiling relied on immunoSEQ multiplex PCR, and the TCRdb table lists in-frame clones only, not all of them. This sample has 350,000 to 450,000 clones; more than 80% occur once, and the top ten carry 5% to 7%. The data originate from a study of control samples from healthy donors and cancer patients. The material sequenced was PBMCs. The genes are TRBV28 and TRBJ2-2, with TRBD2 matching 9 bases. This sequence was found in a man in his forties with head and neck cancer. The CDR3 nucleotides are TGTGCCAGCAGTATCCTTCCCCCTGCGGGAGGGGCCGGGGAGCTGTTTTTT. It yields the protein CASSILPPAGGAGELFF.